One and the same sample provided the 27 T cell receptor beta chains below, sequenced in a study of cytomegalovirus exposure and HLA in healthy donors. This PCR relied on a set of 60 Vbeta primers and 13 Jbeta primers. Method: immunoSEQ multiplex PCR; TCRdb's copy keeps in-frame clones and lacks some. This table holds around 150,000 clones, roughly 84% found once. Sequenced material: PBMCs. The receptor source for this set is a man between 18 and 35 years old in good health and CMV-seronegative.

The V gene is TRBV9, the J gene TRBJ1-3; the D is unclear. The CDR3 length is 15 residues. Trimming shortened V by 4 bases and J by 2 bases, and 13 bases separated the two germline ends. In germline, CDR1 is SGDLS, CDR2 YYNGEE. DNA for the CDR3: TGTGCCAGCAGCCCAGGTGTTGACACTGGAAACACCATATATTTT. Protein: CASSPGVDTGNTIYF.

This chain links TRBV9 with TRBJ2-5, with 8 bases matching TRBD2. Germline V lookup: CDR1 SGDLS, CDR2 YYNGEE. With 6 bases clipped from V and 4 bases from J, the junction kept 8 bases outside the gene matches. CDR3 length: 14 amino acids. CDR3 sequence (DNA): TGTGCCAGCACCTCGGGGGGGATCCCAGAGACCCAGTACTTC. Translating it yields CASTSGGIPETQYF.

The gene calls are TRBV9 and TRBJ1-1; 7 nucleotides agree with TRBD1. Germline lookup yields CDR1 SGDLS and CDR2 YYNGEE. V was pared by 3 bases and J by 1 base, with 3 bases of the junction left unmatched. The CDR3 runs to 14 residues. CDR3 DNA sequence: TGTGCCAGCAGCGGGGGACAGCCGAACACTGAAGCTTTCTTT. This encodes CASSGGQPNTEAFF.

V is TRBV5-5 and J is TRBJ2-7; D is unclear. Germline CDR1 is SGHKS and CDR2 is YYEKEE (reference sequence). V shed 6 bases and J shed 5 bases, with 12 bases lying between them. The CDR3 sequence is 12 residues long. The CDR3 nucleotides read TGTGCCAGCATCCTAGGAGTCCACGAGCAGTACTTC. Its translation is CASILGVHEQYF.

J is TRBJ2-7 and V is TRBV6-5; 11 bases match TRBD2. V shed 0 bases and J 4 bases; nucleotides not matched to a gene: 5. Germline CDR1 reads MNHEY; CDR2 reads SVGAGI. The CDR3 consists of 16 residues. CDR3 sequence: CASSYSVGTSGYEQYF. CDR3 coding DNA: TGTGCCAGCAGTTACTCGGTCGGGACTAGCGGTTACGAGCAGTACTTC.

This chain connects TRBV5-5 to TRBJ1-6; tentative D call: TRBD1 (5 bases). The CDR3 extends over 15 amino acids. Germline-derived CDR1 and CDR2 are SGHKS and YYEKEE (reference sequence). Trimming cost V 0 bases and J 10 bases, with 14 bases left between them. The CDR3 DNA sequence: TGTGCCAGCAGCTTGGCGGGGGGGTCTGGCTCACCCCTCCACTTT. Its translation: CASSLAGGSGSPLHF.

V usage is TRBV5-1 and J usage is TRBJ2-2; 9 bases align to TRBD1. Looked up from germline, CDR1 is SGHRS and CDR2 is YFSETQ. CDR3 length equals 16 residues. V gave up 4 bases and J gave up 7 bases; unmatched junction bases: 11. The CDR3 reads CASSRTQGAYSGELFF. CDR3 sequence (DNA): TGCGCCAGCAGCCGGACACAGGGGGCGTATAGCGGGGAGCTGTTTTTT.

The chain recombines TRBV28 with TRBJ2-5; D perhaps matches TRBD1 (5 bases). The J call could be wrong; TRBJ2-7 is a better fit for the DNA end. CDR3 length: 12 residues. The germline V gene encodes CDR1 MDHEN and CDR2 SYDVKM. CDR3 loop: CASRGPSYEQYF. The CDR3 nucleotides read TGTGCCAGCAGGGGGCCGTCCTACGAGCAGTACTTC.

The count of this clone is one. The J gene is TRBJ1-2, the V gene TRBV5-1, with 7 nucleotides matching TRBD1. J was trimmed by 1 base and V by 4 bases; bases with no gene match: 7. This CDR3 has 15 residues. Looked up from germline, CDR1 is SGHRS and CDR2 is YFSETQ. As DNA, the CDR3 is TGCGCCAGCAGCCTGTCCGGGACAGTTAACTATGGCTACACCTTC. This sequence encodes CASSLSGTVNYGYTF.

The rearrangement joins TRBV5-1 to TRBJ1-4; no firm D call. The CDR3 contains 14 residues. Germline CDR1 reads SGHRS; CDR2 reads YFSETQ. V shed 0 bases and J shed 6 bases, with 9 bases lying between them. CDR3 nucleotide sequence: TGCGCCAGCAGCTTGGAGGTGGGCTATGAAAAACTGTTTTTT. Protein sequence: CASSLEVGYEKLFF.

The chain employs TRBV7-2 and TRBJ1-5; D is ambiguous. This CDR3 has 13 amino acids. Germline CDR1 is SGHTA and CDR2 is FQGNSA. V was pared by 6 bases and J by 4 bases, with 10 bases between. The CDR3 coding sequence is TGTGCCAGCAGTTACCGGGGAAATCAGCCCCAGCATTTT. This sequence encodes CASSYRGNQPQHF.

This chain joins TRBV28 and TRBJ1-3, with D possibly TRBD1 on 6 matching bases. Per germline, CDR1 MDHEN and CDR2 SYDVKM. The CDR3 has 16 amino acids. Trimming left V 8 bases short and J 4 bases short, with 21 bases between. CDR3 sequence (DNA): TGTGCCAGCCGTGGGGGGGGGCCGTCCTCCGGAAACACCATATATTTT. This gives the protein CASRGGGPSSGNTIYF.

The rearrangement links TRBV19 to TRBJ2-7, with TRBD2 matching over 10 bases. The germline V gene has CDR1 LNHDA and CDR2 SQIVND (reference sequence). J was trimmed by 2 bases and V by 5 bases; bases with no gene match: 6. The CDR3 is 15 residues long. In DNA form, the CDR3 reads TGTGCCAGTAGTGCTACTAGCGGGACTGCCTACGAGCAGTACTTC. This encodes CASSATSGTAYEQYF.

The rearrangement joins TRBV19 to TRBJ2-7, with 10 bases identical to TRBD2. The CDR3 covers 16 residues. V gave up 6 bases and J gave up 3 bases; unmatched junction bases: 11. Looked up from germline, CDR1 is LNHDA and CDR2 is SQIVND (reference sequence). Here the CDR3 reads CASSPGASGGHYEQYF. The CDR3, as DNA: TGTGCCAGTAGCCCGGGGGCTAGCGGGGGTCACTACGAGCAGTACTTC.

The chain carries TRBV29-1 and TRBJ1-2, with TRBD1 identical over 10 bases. Germline-derived CDR1 and CDR2 are SQVTM and ANQGSEA. The V segment lost 0 bases and the J segment 7 bases; nucleotides outside the gene matches: 8. The CDR3 covers 15 residues. The CDR3 DNA reads TGCAGCGTTGAAGATCTCAGGACAGGGGGATCTGGCTACACCTTC. Translation gives CSVEDLRTGGSGYTF. Variable domain in full (rest from reference TRBV29-1 and TRBJ1-2): SAVISQKPSRDICQRGTSLTIQCQVDSQVTMMFWYRQQPGQSLTLIATANQGSEATYESGFVIDKFPISRPNLTFSTLTVSNMSPEDSSIYLCSVEDLRTGGSGYTFGSGTRLTVV.

V gene TRBV7-8 combines with J gene TRBJ1-1; D gene unclear. In germline, CDR1 is SGHVS, CDR2 FQNEAQ. The CDR3 consists of 13 residues. With 4 bases removed from V and 0 bases from J, the gap between germline ends came to 6 bases. The CDR3, as DNA: TGTGCCAGCAGCTCGGTCATGAACACTGAAGCTTTCTTT. Amino acids: CASSSVMNTEAFF.

This clone was observed a single time. This chain connects TRBV12-5 to TRBJ2-3; 10 bases line up with TRBD1. CDR1 LGHNT and CDR2 FRNRAP come from the germline V gene. There are 16 residues in the CDR3. V lost 5 bases to trimming and J lost 1 base; unmatched junction nucleotides: 6. In DNA, the CDR3 is TGTGCTAGTGGTCCACCCGGGACAGGGGGCACAGATACGCAGTATTTT. Residues: CASGPPGTGGTDTQYF.

Only a few counts were recorded for this clone. The J gene is TRBJ1-1, the V gene TRBV11-2; D gene uncertain. Germline V CDR1 and CDR2: SGHAT, FQNNGV. V was pared by 5 bases and J by 8 bases, with 15 bases between. The CDR3 is 13 residues long. The CDR3 loop is CASSPRLDWEAFF. The CDR3 region has the DNA TGTGCCAGCAGCCCTCGACTTGACTGGGAAGCTTTCTTT.

This clone was counted between two and nine times. The chain carries TRBV6-6 and TRBJ2-3; D remains ambiguous. Trimming left V 7 bases short and J 9 bases short, with 14 bases between. Germline V gene data show CDR1 as MNHNY and CDR2 as SVGAGI (reference sequence). There are 12 residues in the CDR3. Here the CDR3 DNA reads TGTGCCAGCAATGATGGCAGCGCCACGCAGTATTTT. It is translated as CASNDGSATQYF.

This clone was observed a few times. The CDR3 loop is CATLKEDSEEQFF. CDR3 sequence (DNA): TGTGCCACCCTAAAGGAGGATTCAGAGGAACAGTTCTTC. This rearrangement joins TRBV2 to TRBJ2-1, with D possibly matching TRBD2 (5 bases). The CDR3 has 13 amino acids. V lost 10 bases, J lost 13 bases, and 23 bases lay in between. Germline CDR1 is SNHLY and CDR2 is FYNNEI. The variable domain in full, completed from reference TRBV2 and TRBJ2-1, reads EPEVTQTPSHQVTQMGQEVILRCVPISNHLYFYWYRQILGQKVEFLVSFYNNEISEKSEIFDDQFSVERPDGSNFTLKIRSTKLEDSAMYFCATLKEDSEEQFFGPGTRLTVL.

The V gene is TRBV21-1, the J gene TRBJ2-5; the table names TRBD1, a call not compared with the DNA. TRBV21-1 is classified as a pseudogene. The CDR3 sequence is 18 residues long. CDR3 bases: TGTGCCAGCACCAGCAAAATGGGGGCCCGGGACAACCAAGAGACCCAGTACTTC. Its protein is CASTSKMGARDNQETQYF.

In nucleotides, the CDR3 is TGTGCTAGTGGTCCAGAGACAGGCAGAGGATACGAGCAGTACTTC. The encoded protein is CASGPETGRGYEQYF. The rearrangement links TRBV12-5 to TRBJ2-5; perhaps TRBD1 as D (6 bases). The end of the DNA aligns better with TRBJ2-7, so the J call may be wrong. The CDR3 sequence is 15 residues long. Germline CDR1 LGHNT, CDR2 FRNRAP.

The CDR3 spells CASSLAGGGRARDTQYF. In nucleotides, the CDR3 is TGTGCCAGCAGCCTTGCGGGGGGTGGGAGAGCCAGAGATACGCAGTATTTT. This chain connects TRBV28 to TRBJ2-3, with 8 positions matching TRBD2. Germline lookup yields CDR1 MDHEN and CDR2 SYDVKM. V shed 6 bases and J 5 bases; nucleotides not matched to a gene: 16. The CDR3 contains 17 residues. The full variable domain, completed using reference TRBV28 and TRBJ2-3, is DVKVTQSSRYLVKRTGEKVFLECVQDMDHENMFWYRQDPGLGLRLIYFSYDVKMKEKGDIPEGYSVSREKKERFSLILESASTNQTSMYLCASSLAGGGRARDTQYFGPGTRLTVL.

The chain combines TRBV5-1 with TRBJ1-4; D is unclear. V lost 0 bases, J lost 4 bases, and 7 bases lay in between. The germline V gene encodes CDR1 SGHRS and CDR2 YFSETQ. The length of the CDR3 is 14 residues. The CDR3 DNA reads TGCGCCAGCAGCTTGGAAGCTCATAATGAAAAACTGTTTTTT. It is translated as CASSLEAHNEKLFF.

The V gene is TRBV9, the J gene TRBJ2-5; TRBD2 matches 9 bases. Per the germline V gene, CDR1 is SGDLS and CDR2 is YYNGEE. V shed 0 bases and J 5 bases; nucleotides not matched to a gene: 5. The CDR3 is 15 residues long. CDR3 sequence: CASSVGGRAEETQYF. The DNA of the CDR3 is TGTGCCAGCAGCGTAGGCGGGAGGGCGGAGGAGACCCAGTACTTC.

V and J are TRBV29-1 and TRBJ2-1; the match to TRBD2 covers 14 bases. The ends lost 4 bases at V and 9 bases at J; junction bases unmatched: 5. The V gene's germline CDR1 is SQVTM and CDR2 ANQGSEA. There are 14 residues in the CDR3. The CDR3 sequence: CSVGLTSGRVEQFF. The CDR3 DNA follows: TGCAGCGTTGGACTGACTAGCGGGAGGGTTGAGCAGTTCTTC.

The genes are TRBV18 and TRBJ1-1; 7 bases map to TRBD1. Germline CDR1 reads KGHSH; CDR2 reads LQKENI. CDR3 length: 13 residues. The junction had 7 bases not matched to a gene; V was cut back by 5 bases and J by 7 bases. CDR3 in DNA: TGTGCCAGCTCAGCCCGGACAGGAATTGAAGCTTTCTTT. It codes for CASSARTGIEAFF.